Detailed here is one T cell receptor beta chain. Its specificity is not known. Germline V lookup: CDR1 SGDLS, CDR2 YYNGEE. Trimming pared 0 bases from V and 0 bases from J, leaving 16 bases between. The CDR3 spans 18 residues. Generated by immunoSEQ multiplex PCR, the TCRdb table keeps only in-frame clones and is missing some. The sample lists some 120,000 clones, roughly nine tenths occurring once. The sample belongs to a study of T cell responses to AZD1222 COVID-19 vaccine. Overall study findings and caveats: White British people made up most donors, females outnumbered males, and clonal diversity was possibly underestimated. With two AZD1222 doses given, Spike-specific TCR breadth and depth both rose. At baseline, just a handful of AZD1222 recipients tested seropositive. Regions left unmutated in variants are reportedly the target of nearly half of spike-specific TCRs.

This rearrangement joins TRBV9 to TRBJ1-3, with D hard to call. The material was peripheral blood, obtained on day 0 of AZD1222 vaccination. This receptor was obtained from an adult in good health. The CDR3 DNA reads as TGTGCCAGCAGCGTAGACACCTCCTTTTCAACCTCTGGAAACACCATATATTTT. This sequence encodes CASSVDTSFSTSGNTIYF.